This TCR beta chain was captured in a study of PD-1 blockade in classical Hodgkin lymphoma. Trimming pared 5 bases from V and 5 bases from J, leaving 10 bases between. The CDR3 loop spans 13 amino acids. Germline V gene sequence: CDR1 MNHNY, CDR2 SVGAGI (reference sequence). This sample's time point: cycle 4 day 1 (C4D1), after 6 weeks of nivolumab. Exposure to brentuximab vedotin varied, and each patient had relapsed following autologous stem cell transplantation. Generated by immunoSEQ multiplex PCR, the TCRdb table keeps only in-frame clones and is missing some. The sample includes about 20,000 clones, roughly 72% of them seen just once.

The chain uses TRBV6-6 and TRBJ1-5, with D possibly matching TRBD1 (6 bases). The source was peripheral blood mononuclear cells (PBMCs), collected before the fourth cycle of nivolumab. The clonotype was recovered from a human donor with classical Hodgkin lymphoma. CDR3 loop: CASSRDTYQPQHF. CDR3 DNA sequence: TGTGCCAGCAGTCGGGACACTTATCAGCCCCAGCATTTT.